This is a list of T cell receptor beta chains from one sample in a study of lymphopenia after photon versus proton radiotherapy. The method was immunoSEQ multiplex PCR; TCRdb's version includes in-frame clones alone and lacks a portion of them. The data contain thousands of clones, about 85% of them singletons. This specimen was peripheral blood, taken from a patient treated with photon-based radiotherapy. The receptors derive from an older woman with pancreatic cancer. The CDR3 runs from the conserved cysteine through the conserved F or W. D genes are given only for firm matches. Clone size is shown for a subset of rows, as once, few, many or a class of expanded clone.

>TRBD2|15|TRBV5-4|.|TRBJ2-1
CASSPPASGSYEQFF
TGTGCCAGCAGCCCACCGGCTAGCGGGAGTTATGAGCAGTTCTTC
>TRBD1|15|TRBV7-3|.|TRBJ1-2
CASSLTGTGDYGYTF
TGTGCCAGCAGCTTAACCGGGACAGGGGACTATGGCTACACCTTC
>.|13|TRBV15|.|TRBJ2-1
CATSRADNNEQFF
TGTGCCACCAGCAGAGCGGACAACAATGAGCAGTTCTTC
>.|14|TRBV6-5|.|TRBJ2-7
CASSYSKASYEQYF
TGTGCCAGCAGTTACTCGAAGGCTTCCTACGAGCAGTACTTC
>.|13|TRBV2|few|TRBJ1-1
CASGRTENTEAFF
TGTGCCAGCGGAAGAACAGAGAACACTGAAGCTTTCTTT
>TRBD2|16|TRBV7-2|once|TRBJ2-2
CAPRTSSKQETGELFF
TGTGCCCCTCGGACTAGCAGTAAGCAAGAAACCGGGGAGCTGTTTTTT
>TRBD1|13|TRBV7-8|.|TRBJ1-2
CASSLGQGNGYTF
TGTGCCAGCAGCTTAGGACAGGGTAATGGCTACACCTTC
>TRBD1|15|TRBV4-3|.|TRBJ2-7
CASSPGTGANYEQYF
TGCGCCAGCAGCCCTGGGACAGGGGCTAACTACGAGCAGTACTTC
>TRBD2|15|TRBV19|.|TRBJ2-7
CASSPPGGGTYEQYF
TGTGCCAGTAGTCCCCCCGGGGGAGGGACCTACGAGCAGTACTTC
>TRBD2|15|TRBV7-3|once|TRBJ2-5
CASSQLAGVSETQYF
TGTGCCAGCAGCCAACTAGCGGGAGTCTCAGAGACCCAGTACTTC
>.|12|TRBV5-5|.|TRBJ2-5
CASSPEAETQYF
TGTGCCAGCAGCCCGGAGGCGGAGACCCAGTACTTC
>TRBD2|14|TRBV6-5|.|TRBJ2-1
CASTIRGAYNEQFF
TGTGCCAGCACTATACGGGGGGCCTACAATGAGCAGTTCTTC
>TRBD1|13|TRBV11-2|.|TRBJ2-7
CASSAQGAGEQYF
TGTGCCAGCAGCGCACAGGGGGCCGGCGAGCAGTACTTC
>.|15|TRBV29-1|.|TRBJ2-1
CSVTGDSVLYNEQFF
TGCAGCGTTACCGGTGACAGCGTACTTTACAATGAGCAGTTCTTC
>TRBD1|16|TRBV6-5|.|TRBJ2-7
CASSYGTGVSSYEQYF
TGTGCCAGCAGTTATGGGACAGGGGTAAGCTCCTACGAGCAGTACTTC
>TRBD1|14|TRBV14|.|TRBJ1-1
CASSPGTGYTEAFF
TGTGCCAGCAGCCCTGGGACAGGGTACACTGAAGCTTTCTTT
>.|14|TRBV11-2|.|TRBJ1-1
CASSLGWGAGEAFF
TGTGCCAGCAGCTTAGGTTGGGGAGCAGGTGAAGCTTTCTTT
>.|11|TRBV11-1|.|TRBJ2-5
CASSGQETQYF
TGTGCCAGCAGCGGACAAGAGACCCAGTACTTC
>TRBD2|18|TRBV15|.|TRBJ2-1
CATSPGELADFLRDEQFF
TGTGCCACCAGCCCGGGGGAACTAGCGGACTTCCTGAGGGATGAGCAGTTCTTC
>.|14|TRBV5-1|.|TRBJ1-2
CASSLGQDHYGYTF
TGCGCCAGCAGCTTGGGGCAGGATCACTATGGCTACACCTTC
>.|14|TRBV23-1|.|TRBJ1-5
CASSRATVNQPQHF
TGCGCCAGCAGTCGAGCCACAGTTAATCAGCCCCAGCATTTT
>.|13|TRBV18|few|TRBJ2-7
CASSTLQAYEQYF
TGTGCCAGCTCAACACTACAAGCCTACGAGCAGTACTTC
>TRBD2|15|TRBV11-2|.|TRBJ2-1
CASSAGLAEYNEQFF
TGTGCCAGCAGCGCCGGACTAGCGGAATACAATGAGCAGTTCTTC
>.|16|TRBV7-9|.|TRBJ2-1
CASRPQPTFTYNEQFF
TGTGCCAGCAGGCCGCAGCCAACCTTTACCTACAATGAGCAGTTCTTC
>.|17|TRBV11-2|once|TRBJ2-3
CASSLERIAASTDTQYF
TGTGCCAGCAGCTTAGAGCGGATAGCGGCTAGCACAGATACGCAGTATTTT
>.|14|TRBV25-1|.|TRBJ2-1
CASSEYPQDNEQFF
TGTGCCAGCAGTGAATACCCCCAAGACAATGAGCAGTTCTTC
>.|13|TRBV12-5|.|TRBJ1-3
CATRRRSGNTIYF
TGTGCTACCCGCAGGAGATCTGGAAACACCATATATTTT